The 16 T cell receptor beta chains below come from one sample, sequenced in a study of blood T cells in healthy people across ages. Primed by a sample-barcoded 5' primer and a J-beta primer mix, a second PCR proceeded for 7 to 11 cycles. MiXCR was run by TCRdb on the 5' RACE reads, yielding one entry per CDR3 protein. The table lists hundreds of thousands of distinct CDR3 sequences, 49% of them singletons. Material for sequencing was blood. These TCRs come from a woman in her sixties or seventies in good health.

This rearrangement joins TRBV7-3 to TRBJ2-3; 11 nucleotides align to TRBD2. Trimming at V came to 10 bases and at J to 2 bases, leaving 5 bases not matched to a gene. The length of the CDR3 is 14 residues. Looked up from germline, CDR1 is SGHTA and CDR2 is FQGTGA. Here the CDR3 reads CATGLAGPTDTQYF. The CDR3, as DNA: TGTGCCACCGGACTAGCGGGCCCCACAGATACGCAGTATTTT.

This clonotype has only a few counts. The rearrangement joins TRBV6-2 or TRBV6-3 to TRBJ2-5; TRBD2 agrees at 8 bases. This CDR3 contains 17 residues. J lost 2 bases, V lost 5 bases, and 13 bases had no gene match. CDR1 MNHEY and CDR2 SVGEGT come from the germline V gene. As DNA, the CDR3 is TGTGCCAGCAGTCGACCACCGGGACTAGGGGCGCAAGAGACCCAGTACTTC. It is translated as CASSRPPGLGAQETQYF.

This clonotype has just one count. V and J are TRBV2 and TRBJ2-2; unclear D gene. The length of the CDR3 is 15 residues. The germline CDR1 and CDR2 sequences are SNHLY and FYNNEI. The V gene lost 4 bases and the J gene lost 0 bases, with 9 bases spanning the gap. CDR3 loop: CASSVKGANTGELFF. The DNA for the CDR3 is TGTGCCAGCAGTGTTAAGGGCGCGAACACCGGGGAGCTGTTTTTT.

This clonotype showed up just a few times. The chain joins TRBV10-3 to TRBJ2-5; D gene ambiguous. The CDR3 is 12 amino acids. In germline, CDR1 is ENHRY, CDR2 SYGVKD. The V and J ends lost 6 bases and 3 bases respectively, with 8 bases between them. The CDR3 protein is CAISGSKETQYF. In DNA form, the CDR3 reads TGTGCCATCAGCGGCTCGAAAGAGACCCAGTACTTC.

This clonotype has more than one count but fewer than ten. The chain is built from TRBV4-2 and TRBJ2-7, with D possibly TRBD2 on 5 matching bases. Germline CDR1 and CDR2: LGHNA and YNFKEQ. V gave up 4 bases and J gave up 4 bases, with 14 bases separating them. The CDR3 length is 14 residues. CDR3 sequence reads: CASSPSGAEYEQYF. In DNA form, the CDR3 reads TGTGCCAGCAGCCCCAGCGGAGCAGAATACGAGCAGTACTTC.

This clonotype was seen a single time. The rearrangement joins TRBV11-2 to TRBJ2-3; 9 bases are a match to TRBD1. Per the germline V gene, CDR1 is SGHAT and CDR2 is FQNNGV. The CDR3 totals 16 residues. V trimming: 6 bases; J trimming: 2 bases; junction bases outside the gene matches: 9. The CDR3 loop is CASRPAGTGYTDTQYF. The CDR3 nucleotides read TGTGCCAGCAGGCCCGCCGGGACAGGGTACACAGATACGCAGTATTTT.

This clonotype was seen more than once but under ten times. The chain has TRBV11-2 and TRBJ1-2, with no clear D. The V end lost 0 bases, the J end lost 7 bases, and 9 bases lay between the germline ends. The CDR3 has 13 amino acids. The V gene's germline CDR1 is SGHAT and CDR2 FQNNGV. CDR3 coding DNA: TGTGCCAGCAGCTTAGATGGTGGGTCTGGCTACACCTTC. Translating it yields CASSLDGGSGYTF.

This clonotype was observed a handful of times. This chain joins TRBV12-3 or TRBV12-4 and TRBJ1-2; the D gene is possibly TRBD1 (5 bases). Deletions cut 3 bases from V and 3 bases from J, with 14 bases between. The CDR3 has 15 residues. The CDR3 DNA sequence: TGTGCCAGCAGTTTCGGAGGGGTATTGGACTATGGCTACACCTTC. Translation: CASSFGGVLDYGYTF.

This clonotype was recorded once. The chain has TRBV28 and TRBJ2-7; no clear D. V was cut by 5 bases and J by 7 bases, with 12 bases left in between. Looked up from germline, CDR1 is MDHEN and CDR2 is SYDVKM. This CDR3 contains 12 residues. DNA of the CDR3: TGTGCCAGCAGTCCACAAGCATGGGAGCAGTACTTC. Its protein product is CASSPQAWEQYF.

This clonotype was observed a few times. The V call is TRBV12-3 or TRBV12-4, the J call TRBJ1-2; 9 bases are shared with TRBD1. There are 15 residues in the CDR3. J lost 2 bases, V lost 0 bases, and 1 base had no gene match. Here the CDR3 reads CASSLAGQGNYGYTF. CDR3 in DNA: TGTGCCAGCAGTTTAGCCGGACAGGGGAACTATGGCTACACCTTC.

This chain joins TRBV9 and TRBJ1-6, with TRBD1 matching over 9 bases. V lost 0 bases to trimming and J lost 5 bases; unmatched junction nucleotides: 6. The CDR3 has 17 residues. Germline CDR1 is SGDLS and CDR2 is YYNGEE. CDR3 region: CASSVAGTGTDNSPLHF. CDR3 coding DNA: TGTGCCAGCAGCGTAGCTGGGACAGGGACCGATAATTCACCCCTCCACTTT.

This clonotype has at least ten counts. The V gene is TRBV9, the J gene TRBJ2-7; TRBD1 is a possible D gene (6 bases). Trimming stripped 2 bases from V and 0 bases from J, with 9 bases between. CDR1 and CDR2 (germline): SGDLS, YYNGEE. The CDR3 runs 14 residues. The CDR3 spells CASSVTGSSYEQYF. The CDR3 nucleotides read TGTGCCAGCAGCGTGACAGGTAGCTCCTACGAGCAGTACTTC.

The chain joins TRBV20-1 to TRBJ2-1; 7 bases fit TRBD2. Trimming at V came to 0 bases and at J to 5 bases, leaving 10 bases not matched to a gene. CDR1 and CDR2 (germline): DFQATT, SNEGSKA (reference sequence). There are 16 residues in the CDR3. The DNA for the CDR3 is TGCAGTGCTAGAGATCGGGAGGCCCGAATGGACAATGAGCAGTTCTTC. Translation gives CSARDREARMDNEQFF.

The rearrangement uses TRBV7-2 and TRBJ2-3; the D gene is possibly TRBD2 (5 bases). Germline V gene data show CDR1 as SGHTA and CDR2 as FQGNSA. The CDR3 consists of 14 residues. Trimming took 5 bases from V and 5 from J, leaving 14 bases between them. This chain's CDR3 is CASSQDSAEDTQYF. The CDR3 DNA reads TGTGCCAGCAGCCAGGACTCGGCGGAAGATACGCAGTATTTT.

This chain's CDR3 is CASSGTGGAGELFF. CDR3 bases: TGTGCCAGCAGCGGGACAGGGGGAGCCGGGGAGCTGTTTTTT. V usage is TRBV7-2 and J usage is TRBJ2-2; 11 bases align to TRBD1. Germline V gives CDR1 SGHTA, CDR2 FQGNSA. V trimming: 5 bases; J trimming: 6 bases; junction bases outside the gene matches: 2. The CDR3 is 14 residues long.

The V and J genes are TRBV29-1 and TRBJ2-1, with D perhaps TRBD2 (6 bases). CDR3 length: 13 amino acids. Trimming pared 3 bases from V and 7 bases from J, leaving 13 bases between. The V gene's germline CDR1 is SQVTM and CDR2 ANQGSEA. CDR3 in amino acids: CSVDRRGGNEQFF. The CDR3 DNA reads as TGCAGCGTTGATCGGCGGGGTGGGAATGAGCAGTTCTTC.